Below are 27 T cell receptor beta chains sequenced from a single sample in a study of control samples from healthy donors and cancer patients. Only in-frame clones appear in the TCRdb table, and some are missing; sequencing was by immunoSEQ multiplex PCR. The sample shows some 220,000 clones, roughly 94% of them seen only once. The specimen was blood. The receptor source for this set is a man in his fifties in good health.

V usage is TRBV19 and J usage is TRBJ1-4, with TRBD1 matching 9 bases. V was pared by 3 bases and J by 7 bases, with 9 bases of the junction left unmatched. Germline lookup yields CDR1 LNHDA and CDR2 SQIVND (reference sequence). The CDR3 contains 16 residues. CDR3 DNA sequence: TGTGCCAGTAGTATCCAGGACAGGGGAAGAGGTGAAAAACTGTTTTTT. Translated, it gives CASSIQDRGRGEKLFF.

The chain couples TRBV5-1 to TRBJ1-1; D unresolved. The CDR3 consists of 16 residues. V lost 0 bases to trimming and J lost 0 bases, with 12 bases between them. Germline-derived CDR1 and CDR2 are SGHRS and YFSETQ. CDR3 coding DNA: TGCGCCAGCAGCTTGGCGGCAGGCGACATGAACACTGAAGCTTTCTTT. It encodes CASSLAAGDMNTEAFF.

This chain joins TRBV7-8 and TRBJ1-6; D is uncertain. The V and J ends lost 3 bases and 7 bases respectively, with 13 bases between them. This CDR3 is 15 amino acids long. Germline CDR1 and CDR2: SGHVS and FQNEAQ. The CDR3 region is CASSFREAGNSPLHF. DNA of the CDR3: TGTGCCAGCAGCTTTAGGGAGGCGGGGAATTCACCCCTCCACTTT.

This chain uses TRBV29-1 with TRBJ2-5; 11 nucleotides agree with TRBD2. The V gene end was trimmed by 4 bases and the J gene end by 5 bases; junction bases not matched to a gene: 12. The CDR3 spans 16 residues. The germline V gene encodes CDR1 SQVTM and CDR2 ANQGSEA. In nucleotides, the CDR3 is TGCAGCGTTGCCCGACTAGCGGGGTACGTGGGGGAGACCCAGTACTTC. Protein sequence: CSVARLAGYVGETQYF.

J is TRBJ1-6 and V is TRBV9; 9 nucleotides align to TRBD1. CDR3 length equals 17 residues. The germline V gene has CDR1 SGDLS and CDR2 YYNGEE. V gave up 0 bases and J gave up 11 bases; unmatched junction bases: 12. CDR3 sequence: CASSVGSSGTGKPPLHF. CDR3 nucleotides: TGTGCCAGCAGCGTAGGCTCCTCCGGGACAGGGAAGCCACCCCTCCACTTT.

The rearrangement links TRBV3-1 (or the pseudogene TRBV3-2) to TRBJ1-6, with TRBD1 identical over 7 bases. Per germline, CDR1 LGHDT and CDR2 YNNKEL (reference sequence). Trimming took 0 bases from V and 3 from J; bases not matched to a gene: 11. This CDR3 comprises 19 residues. CDR3 in amino acids: CASSQDYTGGQVYNSPLHF. CDR3 in DNA: TGTGCCAGCAGCCAAGATTATACGGGCGGACAGGTCTATAATTCACCCCTCCACTTT.

The V gene is TRBV3-1 (or the pseudogene TRBV3-2), the J gene TRBJ2-1; possibly TRBD2 for D (6 bases). The CDR3 is 13 residues long. V lost 3 bases and J lost 7, with 10 bases in between. Germline lookup yields CDR1 LGHDT and CDR2 YNNKEL (reference sequence). Here the CDR3 reads CASSQRDGNEQFF. CDR3 in DNA: TGTGCCAGCAGCCAGCGGGACGGGAATGAGCAGTTCTTC.

The CDR3 sequence is CASSFGQGNDEQFF. The CDR3 bases are TGTGCCAGCAGCTTTGGACAGGGGAACGATGAGCAGTTCTTC. This chain uses TRBV7-9 with TRBJ2-1, with TRBD1 matching 9 bases. The CDR3 length is 14 residues. In germline, CDR1 is SEHNR, CDR2 FQNEAQ (reference sequence). The junction had 5 bases not matched to a gene; V was cut back by 3 bases and J by 8 bases.

This rearrangement joins TRBV5-1 to TRBJ2-3, with a tentative D call TRBD2 (5 bases). The CDR3 is 16 amino acids. The V end lost 6 bases, the J end lost 0 bases, and 17 bases lay between the germline ends. Looked up from germline, CDR1 is SGHRS and CDR2 is YFSETQ. The CDR3 DNA follows: TGCGCCAGCACTTATTTATTAGCGAGTAGCACAGATACGCAGTATTTT. As protein: CASTYLLASSTDTQYF.

CDR3 DNA: TGTGCTAGTGGTTTGGCCAGCGGGGACCCCGGGGAGCTGTTTTTT. Its translation is CASGLASGDPGELFF. This chain connects TRBV12-5 to TRBJ2-2; TRBD2 aligns across 7 bases. Per the germline V gene, CDR1 is LGHNT and CDR2 is FRNRAP. The CDR3 totals 15 residues. Unmatched junction bases numbered 5, after V lost 1 base and J lost 6 bases.

The V gene is TRBV28, the J gene TRBJ2-5, with 9 bases identical to TRBD1. Germline-derived CDR1 and CDR2 are MDHEN and SYDVKM. V lost 6 bases, J lost 7 bases, and 9 bases stayed unmatched. CDR3 size: 14 residues. For the CDR3, the DNA is TGTGCCAGCAGGGCGACAGGGGGTCGGGGGACCCAGTACTTC. This sequence encodes CASRATGGRGTQYF.

The V gene is TRBV19, the J gene TRBJ1-1; D remains ambiguous. The CDR3 extends over 13 amino acids. Deletions cut 5 bases from V and 5 bases from J, with 12 bases between. Germline CDR1 is LNHDA and CDR2 is SQIVND (reference sequence). Written as DNA, the CDR3 is TGTGCCAGTAGTTCGCTAAAGCGGACTGAAGCTTTCTTT. The encoded protein is CASSSLKRTEAFF. The whole variable domain, filled in from reference TRBV19 and TRBJ1-1, reads DGGITQSPKYLFRKEGQNVTLSCEQNLNHDAMYWYRQDPGQGLRLIYYSQIVNDFQKGDIAEGYSVSREKKESFPLTVTSAQKNPTAFYLCASSSLKRTEAFFGQGTRLTVV.

The gene calls are TRBV5-1 and TRBJ1-1; TRBD1 matches at 7 bases. Germline trimming cut 7 bases from V and 1 base from J; bases unmatched to any gene: 7. Germline lookup yields CDR1 SGHRS and CDR2 YFSETQ. The CDR3 runs to 14 residues. CDR3 bases: TGCGCCAGCTTTGGGACAGCGGGGAACACTGAAGCTTTCTTT. Amino acids: CASFGTAGNTEAFF.

V usage is TRBV5-6 and J usage is TRBJ1-1, with 7 bases lining up with TRBD1. The V segment lost 4 bases and the J segment 4 bases; nucleotides outside the gene matches: 7. The CDR3 consists of 14 residues. Germline-derived CDR1 and CDR2 are SGHDT and YYEEEE. The CDR3: CASSILQGTTEAFF. CDR3 bases: TGTGCCAGCAGCATATTACAGGGGACCACTGAAGCTTTCTTT.

The chain is built from TRBV11-2 and TRBJ2-1, with 9 bases fitting TRBD1. Germline assignment: CDR1 SGHAT and CDR2 FQNNGV. The CDR3 covers 17 residues. The J segment lost 2 bases and the V segment lost 6 bases, leaving 11 bases of the junction unmatched. The CDR3 spells CASRPGQGSGTYNEQFF. The DNA of the CDR3 is TGTGCCAGCAGACCCGGACAGGGGAGCGGGACCTACAATGAGCAGTTCTTC.

The J gene is TRBJ1-5, the V gene TRBV15; D not certain. CDR3 size: 12 residues. Per germline, CDR1 LNHNV and CDR2 YYDKDF (reference sequence). The germline V and J ends were trimmed by 2 bases and 4 bases, with 3 bases remaining between them. For the CDR3, the DNA is TGTGCCACCAGCAGACCTAATCAGCCCCAGCATTTT. Translated, it gives CATSRPNQPQHF.

The CDR3, as DNA: TGTGCCAGCAGCCTTAGCGGCTCCTACAATGAGCAGTTCTTC. The encoded protein is CASSLSGSYNEQFF. The gene calls are TRBV7-8 and TRBJ2-1; D is perhaps TRBD2 (6 bases). CDR3 length equals 14 residues. Germline-derived CDR1 and CDR2 are SGHVS and FQNEAQ. The V end lost 5 bases, the J end lost 0 bases, and 8 bases lay between the germline ends.

The chain employs TRBV13 and TRBJ1-3; 7 nucleotides align to TRBD1. With V trimmed by 5 bases and J by 4 bases, 5 bases remained unmatched. The germline CDR1 and CDR2 sequences are PRHDT and FYEKMQ (reference sequence). This CDR3 contains 14 residues. The CDR3 DNA reads TGTGCCAGCAGCATCTACAGGGGAGGAAACACCATATATTTT. This codes for CASSIYRGGNTIYF. Based on the CDR3 plus reference TRBV13 and TRBJ1-3, the full variable domain is AAGVIQSPRHLIKEKRETATLKCYPIPRHDTVYWYQQGPGQDPQFLISFYEKMQSDKGSIPDRFSAQQFSDYHSELNMSSLELGDSALYFCASSIYRGGNTIYFGEGSWLTVV.

The chain employs TRBV2 and TRBJ1-5; D is possibly TRBD1 (5 bases). Germline CDR1 reads SNHLY; CDR2 reads FYNNEI. This CDR3 comprises 15 residues. Trimming left V 7 bases short and J 4 bases short, with 17 bases between. The CDR3 spells CASTPERGNNQPQHF. In DNA form, the CDR3 reads TGTGCCAGCACCCCAGAGAGGGGAAATAATCAGCCCCAGCATTTT. Supplemented by reference TRBV2 and TRBJ1-5, the full variable domain reads EPEVTQTPSHQVTQMGQEVILRCVPISNHLYFYWYRQILGQKVEFLVSFYNNEISEKSEIFDDQFSVERPDGSNFTLKIRSTKLEDSAMYFCASTPERGNNQPQHFGDGTRLSIL.

The rearrangement joins TRBV6-5 to TRBJ1-6; D gene ambiguous. V lost 0 bases and J 13 bases, leaving 7 bases between the germline ends. The CDR3 spans 12 residues. Germline CDR1 is MNHEY and CDR2 is SVGAGI. CDR3 coding DNA: TGTGCCAGCAGTTACTCGGGCCACCCCCTCCACTTT. Its translation: CASSYSGHPLHF.

The chain recombines TRBV29-1 with TRBJ1-2, with D possibly being TRBD1 (6 bases). There are 14 residues in the CDR3. Trimming removed 6 bases at V and 2 bases at J, with 16 bases between. Germline loops: CDR1 SQVTM, CDR2 ANQGSEA. The chain's CDR3 is CSVTRSGENYGYTF. The CDR3 bases are TGCAGCGTGACCCGGTCAGGGGAGAACTATGGCTACACCTTC.

J is TRBJ2-7 and V is TRBV12-5; D ambiguous. V gave up 5 bases and J gave up 4 bases, with 21 bases separating them. CDR3 size: 16 residues. Germline values: CDR1 LGHNT, CDR2 FRNRAP. This CDR3 reads CASGPSPSDGEYEQYF. Here the CDR3 DNA reads TGTGCTAGTGGTCCGTCCCCATCGGACGGTGAGTACGAGCAGTACTTC.

The chain joins TRBV5-1 to TRBJ2-3; perhaps TRBD2 as D (5 bases). Germline CDR1 SGHRS, CDR2 YFSETQ. V was clipped by 9 bases and J by 1 base, with 12 bases between them. The CDR3 runs to 13 residues. CDR3 coding DNA: TGCGCCACCCAGGAGGTTGGCACAGATACGCAGTATTTT. It translates to CATQEVGTDTQYF.

CDR3 coding DNA: TGTGCCAGCAGCGTTTTTGGTAGCGCGAATGAGCAGTTCTTC. It translates to CASSVFGSANEQFF. The rearrangement uses TRBV2 and TRBJ2-1, with D perhaps TRBD2 (5 bases). The CDR3 runs 14 residues. In germline, CDR1 is SNHLY, CDR2 FYNNEI. Trimming stripped 6 bases from V and 7 bases from J, with 16 bases between.

V gene TRBV25-1 combines with J gene TRBJ2-7; 7 nucleotides align to TRBD1. The CDR3 is 12 residues long. Trimming cost V 7 bases and J 5 bases; bases outside gene matches: 5. From germline, CDR1 is MGHDK and CDR2 SYGVNS. The CDR3 nucleotides are TGTGCCAGCACCAACAGGGGTGACGAGCAGTACTTC. This gives the protein CASTNRGDEQYF.

The genes are TRBV14 and TRBJ2-7, with 7 nucleotides matching TRBD1. Looked up from germline, CDR1 is SGHDN and CDR2 is FVKESK. The CDR3 runs to 13 residues. The junction had 5 bases not matched to a gene; V was cut back by 4 bases and J by 5 bases. The CDR3 reads CASSRQGGHEQYV. Here the CDR3 DNA reads TGTGCCAGCAGCCGACAGGGTGGCCACGAGCAGTACGTC.

Worth noting for this clone: The sample carries other DNA sequences with the same CDR3. The chain carries TRBV28 and TRBJ1-2; TRBD1 matches at 9 bases. This CDR3 has 14 amino acids. Germline CDR1 and CDR2: MDHEN and SYDVKM. V shed 6 bases, J shed 4 bases, and the junction held 6 bases outside the gene matches. CDR3 loop: CASRSGTGSYGYTF. In DNA, the CDR3 is TGTGCCAGCAGAAGCGGGACAGGGAGCTATGGCTACACCTTC.